Described below is a single TCR beta chain sequence and its context. In the original analysis: Amplification from reference gene primers served as the basis for estimated nucleated cell counts. The method was immunoSEQ multiplex PCR; TCRdb's version includes in-frame clones alone and lacks a portion of them. V, J and clone size are taken as reported in that table, and D and trimming were inferred from the DNA itself. Of about 250,000 clones in the sample, around 90% were seen once. The CDR3 spans 15 residues. Germline V lookup: CDR1 SGHTA, CDR2 FQGTGA. The V gene end was trimmed by 4 bases and the J gene end by 8 bases; junction bases not matched to a gene: 6. Cohorts were assigned according to the clinical history that participants reported. This specimen comes from a study of blood T cell repertoires in COVID-19. Study as a whole: The United States, Italy and Spain supplied acute and convalescent COVID-19 samples.

This sequence originates from a woman between 45 and 60 years old who had recovered from COVID-19. The sequenced sample consisted of PBMCs or T cells enriched from blood (not recorded which). The chain couples TRBV7-3 to TRBJ2-1; 12 bases are a match to TRBD2. The chain's CDR3 is CASSYRLAGEDEQFF. DNA for the CDR3: TGTGCCAGCAGCTACCGACTAGCGGGAGAGGATGAGCAGTTCTTC.